This TCR beta chain was identified during a study of cytomegalovirus exposure and HLA in healthy donors. The PCR was carried out with 60 Vbeta primers and 13 Jbeta primers. The repertoire was sequenced with immunoSEQ multiplex PCR; TCRdb's copy has only in-frame clones and lacks some. The table includes about 130,000 clones, roughly 76% detected once. Findings and limits, study-wide: The authors enumerated over 150 TCR beta chains as linked to cytomegalovirus. Later, TCR association rates were found to vary by HLA locus, highest for DRB1 and lowest for HLA-C. Further analysis, carried out later, found HLA-associated TCR beta chains more clonally expanded than equally common other chains. Previously analyzed data showed that most TCR beta V segments were productive at a frequency of about 87% or about 30%.

With respect to this clone: What it binds is not known.

Material: PBMCs. This clonotype was sampled from a woman aged 45-60 years in good health and CMV-seronegative.

CDR3 sequence: CASSLSGAQDTQYF. The CDR3 region has the DNA TGTGCCAGCAGCTTATCCGGAGCGCAAGATACGCAGTATTTT. The chain uses TRBV7-3 and TRBJ2-3; D gene unclear. The CDR3 has 14 residues. V was trimmed by 2 bases and J by 5 bases, leaving 11 bases between them. From germline, CDR1 is SGHTA and CDR2 FQGTGA.